One sample yielded the 21 T cell receptor beta chains listed below, sequenced in a study of blood T cell repertoires in COVID-19. Libraries were prepared by immunoSEQ multiplex PCR; TCRdb keeps only in-frame clonotypes and omits some of them. Found here are 250,000 or so clones, approximately 87% of them singletons; the top ten hold 6.2%. The sequencing input was peripheral blood. All receptors derive from a man between 60 and 75 years old with acute or convalescent COVID-19.

The table lists this clone with a count of one. The rearrangement uses TRBV27 and TRBJ1-4; D is unresolved. The CDR3 spans 12 residues. V was clipped by 4 bases and J by 6 bases, with 6 bases between them. Germline V gives CDR1 MNHEY, CDR2 SMNVEV (reference sequence). The CDR3 region is CASSSRYEKLFF. In DNA, the CDR3 is TGTGCCAGCAGTTCCCGGTATGAAAAACTGTTTTTT.

This clone occurred once. The chain carries TRBV18 and TRBJ1-2; the D gene is possibly TRBD1 (5 bases). The germline V gene has CDR1 KGHSH and CDR2 LQKENI. This CDR3 contains 16 residues. V lost 2 bases and J lost 4, with 17 bases in between. Here the CDR3 reads CASSPSRDLGSYGYTF. DNA of the CDR3: TGTGCCAGCTCACCATCGCGGGACCTGGGAAGCTATGGCTACACCTTC.

The chain has TRBV11-2 and TRBJ1-3; no firm D call. Between the trimmed V and J ends, which lost 1 base and 0 bases, there was a span of 19 bases. This CDR3 comprises 19 residues. The germline gives CDR1 SGHAT, CDR2 FQNNGV. The CDR3: CASSLGRVRLLSSGNTIYF. CDR3 in DNA: TGTGCCAGCAGCTTAGGGCGGGTGAGACTCCTGAGCTCTGGAAACACCATATATTTT.

This clone showed up just a few times. Here the CDR3 reads CASRTQQGWDTEAFF. In DNA, the CDR3 is TGTGCCAGCAGGACACAACAGGGGTGGGACACTGAAGCTTTCTTT. The genes are TRBV2 and TRBJ1-1; TRBD1 matches at 7 bases. The V and J ends lost 6 bases and 3 bases, in that order; junction bases with no gene match: 10. Germline-derived CDR1 and CDR2 are SNHLY and FYNNEI. The CDR3 runs to 15 residues. Full variable domain (rest looked up from reference TRBV2 and TRBJ1-1): EPEVTQTPSHQVTQMGQEVILRCVPISNHLYFYWYRQILGQKVEFLVSFYNNEISEKSEIFDDQFSVERPDGSNFTLKIRSTKLEDSAMYFCASRTQQGWDTEAFFGQGTRLTVV.

The chain's CDR3 is CASSPISSGSGDEQFF. In DNA, the CDR3 is TGTGCCAGCAGCCCCATCTCTAGCGGGAGCGGGGATGAGCAGTTCTTC. This chain uses TRBV9 with TRBJ2-1; 10 bases match TRBD2. J was trimmed by 8 bases and V by 4 bases; bases with no gene match: 12. Per the germline V gene, CDR1 is SGDLS and CDR2 is YYNGEE. The CDR3 has 16 residues.

CDR3 nucleotide sequence: TGCGCCAGCAGCTTGGCGGCCGGCAGTGGCGGTGAGCAGTACTTC. Translation gives CASSLAAGSGGEQYF. The chain employs TRBV5-1 and TRBJ2-7; D is undetermined. V was cut by 0 bases and J by 7 bases, with 17 bases left in between. This CDR3 has 15 residues. Germline V gene data show CDR1 as SGHRS and CDR2 as YFSETQ. The whole variable domain, remainder taken from reference TRBV5-1 and TRBJ2-7, is KAGVTQTPRYLIKTRGQQVTLSCSPISGHRSVSWYQQTPGQGLQFLFEYFSETQRNKGNFPGRFSGRQFSNSRSEMNVSTLELGDSALYLCASSLAAGSGGEQYFGPGTRLTVT.

The V and J genes are TRBV28 and TRBJ2-1; TRBD2 aligns across 10 bases. V lost 2 bases to trimming and J lost 7 bases; unmatched junction nucleotides: 5. CDR1 is MDHEN and CDR2 is SYDVKM in the germline V gene. The CDR3 runs 15 residues. The CDR3 spells CASSLMTSGLNEQFF. As DNA, the CDR3 is TGTGCCAGCAGTTTAATGACTAGCGGGCTAAATGAGCAGTTCTTC.

The chain links TRBV9 to TRBJ1-1, with 7 bases that match TRBD1. The CDR3 length is 14 residues. Germline V CDR1 and CDR2: SGDLS, YYNGEE. V shed 0 bases and J 6 bases; nucleotides not matched to a gene: 5. Written as DNA, the CDR3 is TGTGCCAGCAGCGTAGAGGGGGCGCGATCTGAAGCTTTCTTT. This translates into CASSVEGARSEAFF.

Only a few counts were recorded for this clone. The chain recombines TRBV29-1 with TRBJ1-2; maybe TRBD1 (5 bases). The CDR3 is made up of 11 amino acids. V was shortened by 7 bases and J by 5 bases, with 11 bases between the two germline ends. Per germline, CDR1 SQVTM and CDR2 ANQGSEA. The CDR3 bases are TGCAGCGGACTTCAGGGTTATGGCTACACCTTC. Its protein product is CSGLQGYGYTF.

V is TRBV7-2 and J is TRBJ2-7; 7 bases are shared with TRBD1. The ends lost 3 bases at V and 6 bases at J; junction bases unmatched: 8. This CDR3 contains 14 residues. Germline V gene lookup returns CDR1 SGHTA and CDR2 FQGNSA. The CDR3 DNA reads TGTGCCAGCAGCTTGGACAGGCCTTCAGGCGAGCAGTACTTC. Protein product: CASSLDRPSGEQYF. Using reference TRBV7-2 and TRBJ2-7 for the parts outside the CDR3, the full variable domain is GAGVSQSPSNKVTEKGKDVELRCDPISGHTALYWYRQSLGQGLEFLIYFQGNSAPDKSGLPSDRFSAERTGGSVSTLTIQRTQQEDSAVYLCASSLDRPSGEQYFGPGTRLTVT.

This rearrangement joins TRBV4-1 to TRBJ2-7; possible D gene TRBD2, 6 bases. Germline-derived CDR1 and CDR2 are MGHRA and YSYEKL. CDR3 length: 16 amino acids. With 1 base removed from V and 2 bases from J, the gap between germline ends came to 15 bases. DNA for the CDR3: TGCGCCAGCAGCCAAGGACGGGGGACGAAAGCCTACGAGCAGTACTTC. It codes for CASSQGRGTKAYEQYF.

CDR3 DNA: TGCGCCAGCAGCCAGTCGCGACAGGGCTTAAAATATGGCTACACCTTC. It translates to CASSQSRQGLKYGYTF. The chain carries TRBV4-1 and TRBJ1-2; TRBD1 aligns across 7 bases. Trimming took 3 bases from V and 5 from J; bases not matched to a gene: 12. CDR3 length equals 16 residues. The germline gives CDR1 MGHRA, CDR2 YSYEKL.

This chain joins TRBV9 and TRBJ2-3; 9 bases match TRBD1. V lost 4 bases, J lost 3 bases, and 6 bases stayed unmatched. Looked up from germline, CDR1 is SGDLS and CDR2 is YYNGEE. CDR3 length equals 15 residues. The CDR3 DNA reads as TGTGCCAGCAGCCGGACAGGGGATTTGACAGATACGCAGTATTTT. Protein product: CASSRTGDLTDTQYF.

The chain combines TRBV5-4 with TRBJ2-5, with a tentative D call TRBD2 (5 bases). The ends were cut back, 0 bases at V and 0 bases at J, with 9 bases in the middle. The CDR3 consists of 15 residues. CDR1 and CDR2 from the germline V gene are SGHNT and YYREEE (reference sequence). The CDR3 DNA reads as TGTGCCAGCAGCTTGGTTATCGGGAACCAAGAGACCCAGTACTTC. Amino acid sequence: CASSLVIGNQETQYF.

The chain recombines TRBV6-5 with TRBJ2-2; 9 nucleotides align to TRBD2. CDR3 length: 13 amino acids. Looked up from germline, CDR1 is MNHEY and CDR2 is SVGAGI. The V and J ends lost 6 bases and 5 bases, in that order; junction bases with no gene match: 1. The CDR3 spells CASRLAGTGELFF. The CDR3 nucleotides are TGTGCCAGCAGGCTAGCGGGGACCGGGGAGCTGTTTTTT.

The V gene is TRBV5-1, the J gene TRBJ2-7, with 11 bases aligning to TRBD2. V lost 0 bases and J lost 5; bases outside the gene matches: 7. The germline V gene has CDR1 SGHRS and CDR2 YFSETQ. The CDR3 runs 16 residues. CDR3: CASSLATSGSLDEQYF. CDR3 in DNA: TGCGCCAGCAGCTTGGCAACTAGCGGGAGCCTGGACGAGCAGTACTTC.

This chain uses TRBV20-1 with TRBJ1-5; 10 bases agree with TRBD1. The CDR3 consists of 18 residues. Per germline, CDR1 DFQATT and CDR2 SNEGSKA (reference sequence). V was clipped by 3 bases and J by 0 bases; unmatched bases: 11. CDR3 DNA: TGCAGTGCTAGTAACGCGGACAGGGGGGAAGATAGCAATCAGCCCCAGCATTTT. Its translation is CSASNADRGEDSNQPQHF.

The rearrangement joins TRBV5-8 to TRBJ1-2, with 7 nucleotides matching TRBD1. This CDR3 has 14 amino acids. Germline V gene data show CDR1 as SGHTS and CDR2 as YDEGEE. V dropped 8 bases and J dropped 3; count of bases not matched to a gene: 10. The CDR3 here is CASETGNTYYGYTF. CDR3 coding DNA: TGTGCCAGTGAGACAGGGAACACCTACTATGGCTACACCTTC. Using reference TRBV5-8 and TRBJ1-2 for the parts outside the CDR3, the full variable domain is EAGVTQSPTHLIKTRGQQATLRCSPISGHTSVYWYQQALGLGLQFLLWYDEGEERNRGNFPPRFSGRQFPNYSSELNVNALELEDSALYLCASETGNTYYGYTFGSGTRLTVV.

The genes are TRBV19 and TRBJ1-5, with 7 bases aligning to TRBD1. With V trimmed by 5 bases and J by 12 bases, 4 bases remained unmatched. The germline V gene has CDR1 LNHDA and CDR2 SQIVND (reference sequence). CDR3 length: 11 residues. CDR3 protein: CASSGRQGQHF. The DNA of the CDR3 is TGTGCCAGTAGTGGACGACAGGGCCAGCATTTT.

The J gene is TRBJ2-1, the V gene TRBV15; D might be TRBD2 (5 bases). This CDR3 contains 12 residues. With 8 bases removed from V and 7 bases from J, the gap between germline ends came to 12 bases. Germline V gene lookup returns CDR1 LNHNV and CDR2 YYDKDF (reference sequence). The CDR3 here is CATSLSGNEQFF. Written as DNA, the CDR3 is TGTGCCACCTCACTTTCGGGGAATGAGCAGTTCTTC.

The chain has TRBV5-4 and TRBJ1-1, with a weak D call TRBD1 (5 bases). The V gene lost 0 bases and the J gene lost 8 bases, with 11 bases spanning the gap. The CDR3 extends over 13 amino acids. CDR1 and CDR2 from the germline V gene are SGHNT and YYREEE (reference sequence). The CDR3 protein is CASSLARTTEAFF. CDR3 DNA: TGTGCCAGCAGCTTGGCCCGGACAACGGAAGCTTTCTTT.